This T cell receptor (beta chain) was captured in a study of cytomegalovirus exposure and HLA in healthy donors. Findings and limits, study-wide: The investigators catalogued 164 TCR beta chains as cytomegalovirus-associated.

About this clone: Its antigen is unidentified.

This CDR3 comprises 15 residues. V was pared by 1 base and J by 8 bases, with 7 bases of the junction left unmatched. Germline CDR1 reads SGHTA; CDR2 reads FQGNSA. The PCR used 60 Vbeta and 13 Jbeta primers. Using immunoSEQ multiplex PCR, the repertoire was profiled, and TCRdb retains in-frame clones only, with some absent. The sample contains 60,000 to 90,000 clones, less than 85% of which appear only once. This receptor was obtained from a woman in her 50s in good health and CMV-seropositive. Sequencing input: PBMCs. This sequence joins TRBV7-2 and TRBJ2-1; TRBD1 agrees at 8 bases. CDR3: CASSLEVRGLDEQFF. CDR3 nucleotide sequence: TGTGCCAGCAGCTTAGAGGTCAGGGGGCTGGATGAGCAGTTCTTC.